These 28 T cell receptor beta chains originate from one sample sequenced in a study of cytomegalovirus exposure and HLA in healthy donors listed by TCRdb under 2017. The library was prepared using the immunoSEQ multiplex PCR assay. For the multiplex PCR, a mixture combining 60 forward primers for TCR Vbeta segments and 13 reverse primers for TCR Jbeta segments was used. The table was pulled from immuneACCESS by TCRdb, which kept in-frame rearrangements only. Such tables lose some clones; where checked, under half of the loss comes from unresolved V genes, and the rest has no known cause. The sample table lists 150,000 or so clones, approximately 80% of them with a count of one. Together, the top ten hold about 4.4% of the sample. Sequenced sample: PBMCs. All receptors derive from a woman between 50 and 59 years old in good health and CMV-seropositive.

The chain couples TRBV4-3 to TRBJ2-2; 12 nucleotides match TRBD2. V lost 4 bases, J lost 7 bases, and 16 bases stayed unmatched. Germline V gene sequence: CDR1 LGHNA, CDR2 YSLEER. This CDR3 is 19 amino acids long. The CDR3 coding sequence is TGCGCCAGCAGCCCCACCAGCGGAGGACTAGCGGGACCACGCGGGGAGCTGTTTTTT. It yields the protein CASSPTSGGLAGPRGELFF.

J is TRBJ1-1 and V is TRBV11-2; perhaps TRBD1 as D (6 bases). V shed 1 base and J shed 1 base, with 7 bases lying between them. Germline CDR1 SGHAT, CDR2 FQNNGV. The CDR3 sequence is 14 residues long. The CDR3 loop is CASSLADRNTEAFF. In DNA, the CDR3 is TGTGCCAGCAGCTTAGCGGACAGGAACACTGAAGCTTTCTTT. The full variable domain, its missing parts supplied by reference TRBV11-2 and TRBJ1-1, is EAGVAQSPRYKIIEKRQSVAFWCNPISGHATLYWYQQILGQGPKLLIQFQNNGVVDDSQLPKDRFSAERLKGVDSTLKIQPAKLEDSAVYLCASSLADRNTEAFFGQGTRLTVV.

The genes are TRBV5-5 and TRBJ1-2, with 7 bases fitting TRBD1. This CDR3 comprises 15 residues. Germline values: CDR1 SGHKS, CDR2 YYEKEE (reference sequence). Trimming removed 1 base from V and 4 bases from J; junction bases left unmatched: 7. The CDR3 DNA reads TGTGCCAGCAGCTTGTGGCAGGGGGTCACCTATGGCTACACCTTC. Residues: CASSLWQGVTYGYTF.

A few counts support this clone. One end of the junction fails to match germline, which may point to a read error. V usage is TRBV9 and J usage is TRBJ1-2, with D tentatively TRBD1 (5 bases). Germline V CDR1 and CDR2: SGDLS, YYNGEE. This CDR3 is built from 12 residues. The CDR3 protein is CASSAGDDGPFF. CDR3 in DNA: TGTGCCAGCAGCGCGGGGGACGATGGTCCCTTCTTC.

This chain links TRBV5-8 with TRBJ2-1, with 14 positions matching TRBD2. J lost 4 bases, V lost 4 bases, and 7 bases had no gene match. Germline CDR1 and CDR2: SGHTS and YDEGEE. CDR3 size: 17 residues. The CDR3 spells CASSPGTSGRQYNEQFF. CDR3 coding DNA: TGTGCCAGCAGCCCAGGGACTAGCGGGAGACAATACAATGAGCAGTTCTTC.

The J gene is TRBJ2-7, the V gene TRBV19; perhaps TRBD2 as D (5 bases). This CDR3 is built from 14 residues. V was cut by 3 bases and J by 0 bases, with 9 bases left in between. CDR1 LNHDA and CDR2 SQIVND come from the germline V gene (reference sequence). Here the CDR3 reads CASSIGTSSYEQYF. CDR3 bases: TGTGCCAGTAGTATCGGTACTAGCTCCTACGAGCAGTACTTC.

The rearrangement joins TRBV9 to TRBJ2-7; 8 bases line up with TRBD1. The trim removed 7 bases at V and 3 bases at J, leaving 9 bases unmatched. From germline, CDR1 is SGDLS and CDR2 YYNGEE. CDR3 length equals 14 residues. The CDR3 reads CASGGTGLDYEQYF. The CDR3 DNA sequence: TGTGCCAGCGGGGGGACAGGTCTAGACTACGAGCAGTACTTC.

The rearrangement joins TRBV30 to TRBJ2-1; 8 positions agree with TRBD2. Germline trimming cut 2 bases from V and 4 bases from J; bases unmatched to any gene: 4. Looked up from germline, CDR1 is GTSNPN and CDR2 is SVGIG (reference sequence). The CDR3 spans 14 residues. CDR3 coding DNA: TGTGCCTGGAGTCTGGTAGCGGGGTACAATGAGCAGTTCTTC. It translates to CAWSLVAGYNEQFF. Variable domain in full (rest from reference TRBV30 and TRBJ2-1): SQTIHQWPATLVQPVGSPLSLECTVEGTSNPNLYWYRQAAGRGLQLLFYSVGIGQISSEVPQNLSASRPQDRQFILSSKKLLLSDSGFYLCAWSLVAGYNEQFFGPGTRLTVL.

CDR3 in DNA: TGCGCCAGCAGCCCTCAACAGGGCTCTAATGAAAAACTGTTTTTT. This translates into CASSPQQGSNEKLFF. The rearrangement joins TRBV5-1 to TRBJ1-4; a weak D match, TRBD1 (6 bases). Trimming shortened V by 4 bases and J by 3 bases, and 13 bases separated the two germline ends. Germline V gives CDR1 SGHRS, CDR2 YFSETQ. The CDR3 loop spans 15 amino acids.

This chain uses TRBV30 with TRBJ1-2; D is perhaps TRBD1 (5 bases). The CDR3 covers 13 residues. Germline V lookup: CDR1 GTSNPN, CDR2 SVGIG (reference sequence). The V end was cut by 1 base, the J end by 4 bases, with 10 bases between. This CDR3 is CAWSEYDSYGYTF. CDR3 nucleotide sequence: TGTGCCTGGAGTGAGTACGACAGCTATGGCTACACCTTC.

The chain joins TRBV11-2 to TRBJ1-3; TRBD1 matches at 8 bases. There are 15 residues in the CDR3. Germline assignment: CDR1 SGHAT and CDR2 FQNNGV. The ends lost 3 bases at V and 4 bases at J; junction bases unmatched: 5. CDR3: CASSFRTGPGNTIYF. The DNA for the CDR3 is TGTGCCAGCAGCTTCCGGACAGGGCCCGGAAACACCATATATTTT.

The rearrangement joins TRBV11-3 to TRBJ1-2, with 8 bases fitting TRBD1. CDR1 SGHNT and CDR2 YENEEA come from the germline V gene. Trimming took 3 bases from V and 3 from J; bases not matched to a gene: 6. The length of the CDR3 is 15 residues. The CDR3 region is CASSFPQGGDYGYTF. CDR3 coding DNA: TGTGCCAGCAGCTTCCCACAGGGGGGTGACTATGGCTACACCTTC.

The chain is built from TRBV5-6 and TRBJ2-7, with a weak D call TRBD2 (5 bases). This CDR3 comprises 13 residues. V lost 0 bases to trimming and J lost 9 bases, with 13 bases between them. Germline-derived CDR1 and CDR2 are SGHDT and YYEEEE. CDR3 sequence reads: CASSLAGVGRQYF. The CDR3 DNA follows: TGTGCCAGCAGCTTGGCCGGGGTAGGGAGGCAGTACTTC.

The chain joins TRBV5-8 to TRBJ2-5; 10 nucleotides align to TRBD2. The CDR3 length is 15 residues. The junction had 5 bases not matched to a gene; V was cut back by 4 bases and J by 2 bases. The V gene's germline CDR1 is SGHTS and CDR2 YDEGEE. For the CDR3, the DNA is TGTGCCAGCAGCCCCGGGACTAGCGCTCAAGAGACCCAGTACTTC. Its protein product is CASSPGTSAQETQYF.

The rearrangement joins TRBV19 to TRBJ2-7, with 10 bases aligning to TRBD1. CDR3 size: 16 residues. Per the germline V gene, CDR1 is LNHDA and CDR2 is SQIVND (reference sequence). V shed 0 bases and J 3 bases; nucleotides not matched to a gene: 5. The CDR3 region has the DNA TGTGCCAGTAGTATAGATTCGACAGGGGGCTACTACGAGCAGTACTTC. Amino acids: CASSIDSTGGYYEQYF.

The V gene is TRBV6-6, the J gene TRBJ1-2; D might be TRBD1 (6 bases). Deletions cut 5 bases from V and 4 bases from J, with 11 bases between. The germline gives CDR1 MNHNY, CDR2 SVGAGI (reference sequence). This CDR3 contains 13 residues. The CDR3 coding sequence is TGTGCCAGCAGTCGGACAGACAGCTATGGCTACACCTTC. It specifies CASSRTDSYGYTF.

The chain has TRBV25-1 and TRBJ1-2, with 7 positions matching TRBD1. Germline V gene lookup returns CDR1 MGHDK and CDR2 SYGVNS. Unmatched junction bases numbered 7, after V lost 3 bases and J lost 9 bases. The CDR3 extends over 13 amino acids. CDR3 sequence (DNA): TGTGCCAGCAGTGAGAAGGGGGCAGCCAGCTACACCTTC. Its translation: CASSEKGAASYTF.

This clone appeared a few times. This CDR3 is CASSLDRGRETQYF. For the CDR3, the DNA is TGTGCCAGCAGCTTGGACAGGGGGCGAGAGACCCAGTACTTC. The J gene is TRBJ2-5, the V gene TRBV5-8, with 9 bases aligning to TRBD1. V trimming: 0 bases; J trimming: 4 bases; junction bases outside the gene matches: 1. This CDR3 contains 14 residues. Germline assignment: CDR1 SGHTS and CDR2 YDEGEE.

This clone was observed once. The rearrangement joins TRBV6-1 to TRBJ1-4, with 7 nucleotides matching TRBD1. This CDR3 comprises 15 residues. CDR1 is MNHNS and CDR2 is SASEGT in the germline V gene. J lost 0 bases, V lost 8 bases, and 6 bases had no gene match. CDR3 nucleotides: TGTGCCAGCGGGGGACAGTGGGCAACTAATGAAAAACTGTTTTTT. Its protein product is CASGGQWATNEKLFF.

The sample holds a few counts of this clone. The gene calls are TRBV7-2 and TRBJ2-3; D is unresolved. In germline, CDR1 is SGHTA, CDR2 FQGNSA. The ends were cut back, 5 bases at V and 4 bases at J, with 4 bases in the middle. The CDR3 loop spans 11 amino acids. The CDR3 region has the DNA TGTGCCAGCAGCCCAGCAGATACGCAGTATTTT. This gives the protein CASSPADTQYF. The entire variable domain, with the rest obtained from reference TRBV7-2 and TRBJ2-3, is as follows: GAGVSQSPSNKVTEKGKDVELRCDPISGHTALYWYRQSLGQGLEFLIYFQGNSAPDKSGLPSDRFSAERTGGSVSTLTIQRTQQEDSAVYLCASSPADTQYFGPGTRLTVL.

This clone occurred a few times. V gene TRBV6-5 combines with J gene TRBJ1-1; 10 positions match TRBD1. This CDR3 comprises 15 residues. The J segment lost 4 bases and the V segment lost 5 bases, leaving 7 bases of the junction unmatched. Looked up from germline, CDR1 is MNHEY and CDR2 is SVGAGI. CDR3 bases: TGTGCCAGCAGTGGAGACAGGGGGCGACGCACTGAAGCTTTCTTT. Amino acid sequence: CASSGDRGRRTEAFF.

The chain is built from TRBV15 and TRBJ2-5; 11 positions match TRBD1. In germline, CDR1 is LNHNV, CDR2 YYDKDF (reference sequence). The CDR3 length is 16 residues. The J segment lost 4 bases and the V segment lost 1 base, leaving 5 bases of the junction unmatched. The CDR3: CATSRVGQGAGETQYF. CDR3 sequence (DNA): TGTGCCACCAGCAGAGTTGGACAGGGGGCGGGAGAGACCCAGTACTTC.

The CDR3 DNA sequence: TGTGCCAGCAGTTTAACCAGGGTAGCGGGAGGGTTAGATACGCAGTATTTT. It codes for CASSLTRVAGGLDTQYF. The chain links TRBV28 to TRBJ2-3, with 11 bases aligning to TRBD2. Germline V CDR1 and CDR2: MDHEN, SYDVKM. The V gene end was trimmed by 2 bases and the J gene end by 5 bases; junction bases not matched to a gene: 9. This CDR3 spans 17 amino acids.

The rearrangement links TRBV4-1 to TRBJ2-3; 8 nucleotides line up with TRBD2. Looked up from germline, CDR1 is MGHRA and CDR2 is YSYEKL. This CDR3 has 15 amino acids. With 3 bases clipped from V and 3 bases from J, the junction kept 5 bases outside the gene matches. CDR3 sequence reads: CASSQKRGPTDTQYF. DNA for the CDR3: TGCGCCAGCAGCCAGAAGCGGGGGCCGACAGATACGCAGTATTTT.

The chain recombines TRBV28 with TRBJ1-4, with 11 bases identical to TRBD1. The CDR3 spans 15 residues. Trimming took 4 bases from V and 4 from J; bases not matched to a gene: 2. Germline CDR1 and CDR2: MDHEN and SYDVKM. CDR3: CASSSGQGGNEKLFF. CDR3 bases: TGTGCCAGCAGTTCGGGACAGGGGGGTAATGAAAAACTGTTTTTT.

This clone has just one count. The V and J genes are TRBV2 and TRBJ1-1; D remains ambiguous. Trimming pared 3 bases from V and 1 base from J, leaving 12 bases between. The CDR3 contains 15 residues. Germline CDR1 and CDR2: SNHLY and FYNNEI. CDR3 sequence: CASSDTAGKNTEAFF. CDR3 DNA sequence: TGTGCCAGCAGTGACACCGCGGGAAAGAACACTGAAGCTTTCTTT.

The rearrangement joins TRBV27 to TRBJ1-4, with 8 nucleotides matching TRBD1. CDR1 MNHEY and CDR2 SMNVEV come from the germline V gene (reference sequence). CDR3 length: 15 residues. V shed 2 bases and J 7 bases; nucleotides not matched to a gene: 6. The CDR3 sequence is CASSLHDRGSEKLFF. The CDR3 DNA is TGTGCCAGCAGTTTACACGACAGGGGAAGTGAAAAACTGTTTTTT.

J is TRBJ1-4 and V is TRBV28; D uncertain. V was trimmed by 5 bases and J by 0 bases, leaving 13 bases between them. The CDR3 totals 16 residues. The germline V gene encodes CDR1 MDHEN and CDR2 SYDVKM. The CDR3 loop is CASSARRFATNEKLFF. CDR3 bases: TGTGCCAGCAGTGCGCGGCGCTTTGCAACTAATGAAAAACTGTTTTTT.